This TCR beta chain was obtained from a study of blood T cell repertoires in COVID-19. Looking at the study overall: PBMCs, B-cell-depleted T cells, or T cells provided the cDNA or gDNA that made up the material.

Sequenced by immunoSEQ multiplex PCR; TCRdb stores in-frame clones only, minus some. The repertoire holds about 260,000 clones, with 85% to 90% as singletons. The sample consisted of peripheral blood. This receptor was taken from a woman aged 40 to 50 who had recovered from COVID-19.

The CDR3 sequence is CASSQDWPGRLGRIATNEKLFF. In DNA, the CDR3 is TGCGCCAGCAGCCAAGATTGGCCCGGGCGGTTGGGGCGGATAGCAACTAATGAAAAACTGTTTTTT. The genes are TRBV4-1 and TRBJ1-4; perhaps TRBD1 as D (5 bases). V lost 0 bases, J lost 0 bases, and 26 bases lay in between. This CDR3 has 22 residues. Looked up from germline, CDR1 is MGHRA and CDR2 is YSYEKL.